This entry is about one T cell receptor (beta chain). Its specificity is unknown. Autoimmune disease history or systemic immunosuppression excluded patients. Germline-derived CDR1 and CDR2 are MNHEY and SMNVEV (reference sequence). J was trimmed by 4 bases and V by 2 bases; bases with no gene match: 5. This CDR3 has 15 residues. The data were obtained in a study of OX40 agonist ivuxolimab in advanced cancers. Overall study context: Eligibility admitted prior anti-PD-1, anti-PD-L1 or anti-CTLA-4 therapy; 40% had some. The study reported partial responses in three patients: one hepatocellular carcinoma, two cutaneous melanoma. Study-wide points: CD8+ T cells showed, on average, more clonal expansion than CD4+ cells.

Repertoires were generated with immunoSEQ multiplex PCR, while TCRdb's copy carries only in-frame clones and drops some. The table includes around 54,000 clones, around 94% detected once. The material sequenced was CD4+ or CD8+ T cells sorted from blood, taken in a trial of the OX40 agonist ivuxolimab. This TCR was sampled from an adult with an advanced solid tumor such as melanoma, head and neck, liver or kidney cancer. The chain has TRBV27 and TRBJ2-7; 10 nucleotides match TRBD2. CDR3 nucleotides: TGTGCCAGCAGTTTAAACCTAGCGGGAGATTACGAGCAGTACTTC. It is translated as CASSLNLAGDYEQYF.